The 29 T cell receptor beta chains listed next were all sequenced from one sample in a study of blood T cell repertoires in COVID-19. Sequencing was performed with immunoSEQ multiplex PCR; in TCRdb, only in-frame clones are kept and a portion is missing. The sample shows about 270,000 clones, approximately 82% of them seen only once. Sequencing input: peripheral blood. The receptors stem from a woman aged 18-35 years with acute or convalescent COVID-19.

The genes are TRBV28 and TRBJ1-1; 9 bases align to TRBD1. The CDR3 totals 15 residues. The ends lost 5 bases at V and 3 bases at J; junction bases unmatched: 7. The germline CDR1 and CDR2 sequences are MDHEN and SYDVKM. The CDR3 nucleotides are TGTGCCAGCAGTGAGCCGGGACAGGGCTACACTGAAGCTTTCTTT. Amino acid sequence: CASSEPGQGYTEAFF.

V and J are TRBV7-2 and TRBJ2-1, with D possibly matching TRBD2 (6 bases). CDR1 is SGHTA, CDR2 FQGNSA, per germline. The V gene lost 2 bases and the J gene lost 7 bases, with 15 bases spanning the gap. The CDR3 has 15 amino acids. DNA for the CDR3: TGTGCCAGCAGCTTATTAGCGGCGGTGGGTAATGAGCAGTTCTTC. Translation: CASSLLAAVGNEQFF.

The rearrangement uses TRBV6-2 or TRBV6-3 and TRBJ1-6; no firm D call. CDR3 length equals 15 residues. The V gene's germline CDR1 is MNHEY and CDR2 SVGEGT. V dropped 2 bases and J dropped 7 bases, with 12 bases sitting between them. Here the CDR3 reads CASSYRQAENSPLHF. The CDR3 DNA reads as TGTGCCAGCAGTTACAGGCAGGCAGAGAATTCACCCCTCCACTTT.

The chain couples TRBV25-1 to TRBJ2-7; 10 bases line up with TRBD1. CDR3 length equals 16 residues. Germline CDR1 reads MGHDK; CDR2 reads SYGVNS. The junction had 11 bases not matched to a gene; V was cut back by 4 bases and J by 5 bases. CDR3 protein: CASSAEPGQGLNEQYF. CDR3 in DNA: TGTGCCAGCAGTGCAGAACCGGGACAGGGGCTAAACGAGCAGTACTTC.

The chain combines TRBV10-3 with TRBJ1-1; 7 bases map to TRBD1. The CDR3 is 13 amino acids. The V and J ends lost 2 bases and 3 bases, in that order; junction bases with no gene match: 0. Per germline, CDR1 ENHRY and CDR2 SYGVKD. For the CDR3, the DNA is TGTGCCATCAGTGAGGACAGGGACACTGAAGCTTTCTTT. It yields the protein CAISEDRDTEAFF.

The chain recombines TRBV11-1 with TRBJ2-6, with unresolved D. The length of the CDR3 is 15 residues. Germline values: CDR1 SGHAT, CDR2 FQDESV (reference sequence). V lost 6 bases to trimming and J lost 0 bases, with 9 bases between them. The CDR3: CASSRGSSGANVLTF. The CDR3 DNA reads TGTGCCAGCAGTCGCGGATCCTCTGGGGCCAACGTCCTGACTTTC.

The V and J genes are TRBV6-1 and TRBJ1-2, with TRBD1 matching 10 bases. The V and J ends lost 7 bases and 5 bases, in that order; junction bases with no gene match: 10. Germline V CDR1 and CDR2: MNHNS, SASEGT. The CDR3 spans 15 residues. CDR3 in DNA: TGTGCCAGCACCTCGCCGGGACAGGGGCGATATGGCTACACCTTC. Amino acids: CASTSPGQGRYGYTF.

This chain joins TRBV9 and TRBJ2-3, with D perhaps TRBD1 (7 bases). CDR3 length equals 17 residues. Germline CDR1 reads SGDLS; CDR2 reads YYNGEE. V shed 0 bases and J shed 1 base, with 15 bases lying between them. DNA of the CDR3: TGTGCCAGCAGCGTAGTCCAGGGGGTAGCGGGCACAGATACGCAGTATTTT. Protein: CASSVVQGVAGTDTQYF.

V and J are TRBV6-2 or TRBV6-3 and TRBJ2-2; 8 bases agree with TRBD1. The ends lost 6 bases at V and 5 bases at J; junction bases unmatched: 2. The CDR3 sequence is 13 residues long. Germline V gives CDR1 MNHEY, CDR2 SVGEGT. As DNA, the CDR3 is TGTGCCAGCAGCCACAGGGGGACCGGGGAGCTGTTTTTT. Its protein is CASSHRGTGELFF.

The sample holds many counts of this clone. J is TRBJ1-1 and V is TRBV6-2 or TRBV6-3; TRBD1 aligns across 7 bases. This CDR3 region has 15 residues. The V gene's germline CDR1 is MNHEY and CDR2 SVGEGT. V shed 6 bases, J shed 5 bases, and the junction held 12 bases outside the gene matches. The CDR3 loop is CASSQRRQGGTEAFF. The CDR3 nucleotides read TGTGCCAGCAGCCAACGTCGACAGGGTGGGACTGAAGCTTTCTTT.

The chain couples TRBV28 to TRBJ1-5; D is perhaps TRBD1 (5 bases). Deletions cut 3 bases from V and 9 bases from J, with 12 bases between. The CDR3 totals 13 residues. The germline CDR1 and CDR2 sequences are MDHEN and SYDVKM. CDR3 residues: CASSFGGGRPQHF. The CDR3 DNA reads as TGTGCCAGCAGTTTTGGCGGGGGGAGGCCCCAGCATTTT.

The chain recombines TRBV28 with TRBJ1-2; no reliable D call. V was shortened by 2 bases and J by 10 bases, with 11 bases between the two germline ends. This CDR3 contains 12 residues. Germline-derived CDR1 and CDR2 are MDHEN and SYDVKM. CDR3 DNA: TGTGCCAGCAGTTTACAGACATCGATCTACACCTTC. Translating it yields CASSLQTSIYTF.

DNA for the CDR3: TGTGCCAGCAGTTTGGCGGGAAACACCGGGGAGCTGTTTTTT. It encodes CASSLAGNTGELFF. This chain joins TRBV28 and TRBJ2-2, with D maybe TRBD2 (6 bases). CDR1 is MDHEN, CDR2 SYDVKM, per germline. The CDR3 consists of 14 residues. The V and J ends lost 3 bases and 2 bases respectively, with 7 bases between them.

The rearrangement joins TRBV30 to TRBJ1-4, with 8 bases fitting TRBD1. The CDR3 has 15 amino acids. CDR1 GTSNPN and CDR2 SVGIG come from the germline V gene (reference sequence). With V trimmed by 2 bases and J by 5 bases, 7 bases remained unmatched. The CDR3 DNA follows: TGTGCCTGGAGTCCTAGGACAGGGTGGAATGAAAAACTGTTTTTT. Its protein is CAWSPRTGWNEKLFF.

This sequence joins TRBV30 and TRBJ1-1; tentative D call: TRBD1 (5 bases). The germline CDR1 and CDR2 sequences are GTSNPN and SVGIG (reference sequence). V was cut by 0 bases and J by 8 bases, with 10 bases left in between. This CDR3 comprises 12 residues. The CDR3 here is CAWSVERGEAFF. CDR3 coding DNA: TGTGCCTGGAGTGTAGAACGGGGGGAAGCTTTCTTT.

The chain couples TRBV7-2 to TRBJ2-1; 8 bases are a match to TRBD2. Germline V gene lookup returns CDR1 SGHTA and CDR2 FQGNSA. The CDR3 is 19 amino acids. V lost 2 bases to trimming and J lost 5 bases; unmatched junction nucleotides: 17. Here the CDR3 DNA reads TGTGCCAGCAGCTTATTCTCTAGCGGGTTGGTTTCCCGGAACAATGAGCAGTTCTTC. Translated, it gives CASSLFSSGLVSRNNEQFF. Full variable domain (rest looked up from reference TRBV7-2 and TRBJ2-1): GAGVSQSPSNKVTEKGKDVELRCDPISGHTALYWYRQSLGQGLEFLIYFQGNSAPDKSGLPSDRFSAERTGGSVSTLTIQRTQQEDSAVYLCASSLFSSGLVSRNNEQFFGPGTRLTVL.

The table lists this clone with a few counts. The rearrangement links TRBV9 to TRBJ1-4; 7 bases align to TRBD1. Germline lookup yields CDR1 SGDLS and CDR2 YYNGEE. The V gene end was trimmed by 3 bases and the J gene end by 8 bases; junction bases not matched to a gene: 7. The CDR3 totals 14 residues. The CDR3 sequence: CASSGSGTVEKLFF. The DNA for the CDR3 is TGTGCCAGCAGCGGGTCCGGGACAGTGGAAAAACTGTTTTTT.

CDR3: CASSLEPGQGFYEQYF. As DNA, the CDR3 is TGTGCCAGCAGCTTAGAACCGGGACAGGGTTTCTACGAGCAGTACTTC. This sequence joins TRBV7-9 and TRBJ2-7; 9 nucleotides line up with TRBD1. The CDR3 is made up of 16 amino acids. J gave up 3 bases and V 1 base, and 7 bases lay outside the gene matches. Germline values: CDR1 SEHNR, CDR2 FQNEAQ (reference sequence).

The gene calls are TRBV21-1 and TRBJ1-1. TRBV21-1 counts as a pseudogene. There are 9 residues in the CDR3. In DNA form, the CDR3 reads TGTGTCGCGGAGCTAGAAGCTTTCTTT. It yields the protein CVAELEAFF.

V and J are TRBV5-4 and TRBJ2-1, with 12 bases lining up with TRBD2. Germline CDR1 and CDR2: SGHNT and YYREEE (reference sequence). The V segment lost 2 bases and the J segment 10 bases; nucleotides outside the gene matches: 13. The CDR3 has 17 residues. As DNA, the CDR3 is TGTGCCAGCAGCTTTTCTCTACTAGCGGGAGGCTATAAGGAGCAGTTCTTC. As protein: CASSFSLLAGGYKEQFF.

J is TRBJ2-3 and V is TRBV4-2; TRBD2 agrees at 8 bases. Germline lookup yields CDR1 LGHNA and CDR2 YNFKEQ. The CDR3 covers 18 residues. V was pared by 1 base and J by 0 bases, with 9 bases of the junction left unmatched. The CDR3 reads CASSQVASLAASTDTQYF. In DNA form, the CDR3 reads TGTGCCAGCAGCCAAGTAGCATCACTAGCGGCTAGCACAGATACGCAGTATTTT.

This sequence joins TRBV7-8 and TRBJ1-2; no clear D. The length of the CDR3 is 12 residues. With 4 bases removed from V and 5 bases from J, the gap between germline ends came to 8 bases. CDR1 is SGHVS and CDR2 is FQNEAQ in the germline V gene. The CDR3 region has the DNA TGTGCCAGCAGCTCAGGAACTTATGGCTACACCTTC. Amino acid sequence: CASSSGTYGYTF.

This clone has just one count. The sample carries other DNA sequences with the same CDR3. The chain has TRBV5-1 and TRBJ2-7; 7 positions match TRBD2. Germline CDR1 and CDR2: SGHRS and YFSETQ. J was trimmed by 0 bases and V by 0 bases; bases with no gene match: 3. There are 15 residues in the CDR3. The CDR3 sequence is CASSLAGGSSYEQYF. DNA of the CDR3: TGCGCCAGCAGCTTGGCCGGGGGGAGCTCCTACGAGCAGTACTTC.

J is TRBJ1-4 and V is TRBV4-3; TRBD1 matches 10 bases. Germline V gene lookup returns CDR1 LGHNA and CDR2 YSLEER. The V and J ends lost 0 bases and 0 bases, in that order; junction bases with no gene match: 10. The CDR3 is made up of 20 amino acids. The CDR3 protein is CASSQDLRDRGPATNEKLFF. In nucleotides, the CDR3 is TGCGCCAGCAGCCAAGATCTCAGGGACAGGGGCCCTGCAACTAATGAAAAACTGTTTTTT.

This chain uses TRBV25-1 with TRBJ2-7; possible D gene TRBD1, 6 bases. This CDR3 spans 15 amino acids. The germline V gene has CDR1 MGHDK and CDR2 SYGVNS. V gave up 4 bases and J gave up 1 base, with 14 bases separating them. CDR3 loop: CASSATGFLSYEQYF. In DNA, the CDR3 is TGTGCCAGCAGTGCGACAGGTTTCCTTTCCTACGAGCAGTACTTC.

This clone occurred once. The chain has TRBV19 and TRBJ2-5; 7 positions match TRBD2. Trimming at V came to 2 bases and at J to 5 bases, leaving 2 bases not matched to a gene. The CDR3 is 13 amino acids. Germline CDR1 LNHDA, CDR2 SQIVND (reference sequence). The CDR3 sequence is CASSINGGETQYF. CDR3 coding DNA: TGTGCCAGTAGTATAAACGGGGGGGAGACCCAGTACTTC.

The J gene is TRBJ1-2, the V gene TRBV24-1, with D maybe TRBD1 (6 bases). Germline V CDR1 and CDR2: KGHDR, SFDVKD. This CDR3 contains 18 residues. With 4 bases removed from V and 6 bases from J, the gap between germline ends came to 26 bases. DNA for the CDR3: TGTGCCACCAGTGACAAAACAGGGATCCAGGGGTCCGCCGATGGCTACACCTTC. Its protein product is CATSDKTGIQGSADGYTF.

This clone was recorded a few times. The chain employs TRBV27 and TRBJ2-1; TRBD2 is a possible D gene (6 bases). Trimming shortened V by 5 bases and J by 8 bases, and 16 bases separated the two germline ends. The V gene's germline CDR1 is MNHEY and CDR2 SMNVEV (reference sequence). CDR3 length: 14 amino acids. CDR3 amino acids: CASSRPAGVDEQFF. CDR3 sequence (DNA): TGTGCCAGCAGTAGACCAGCGGGTGTAGATGAGCAGTTCTTC.

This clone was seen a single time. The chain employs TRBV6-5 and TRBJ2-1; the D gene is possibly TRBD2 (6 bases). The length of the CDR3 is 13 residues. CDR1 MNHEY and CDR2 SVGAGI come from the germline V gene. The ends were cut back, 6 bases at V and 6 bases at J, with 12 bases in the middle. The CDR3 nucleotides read TGTGCCAGCAGGGTCATCGGGGGCAATGAGCAGTTCTTC. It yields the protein CASRVIGGNEQFF.